These T cell receptor beta chains were read from a single sample in a study of T cell changes during pregnancy in multiple sclerosis. The data were produced by immunoSEQ multiplex PCR, yet TCRdb's version contains in-frame clones alone and is incomplete. The sample has tens of thousands of clones; around 92% are singletons. This specimen consisted of peripheral blood, obtained after pregnancy. The receptors originated from a female donor in good health, enrolled as a control in a pregnancy study. Both conserved end residues are part of each CDR3. The order of the fields is D gene, clone size, V gene, J gene, CDR3 protein, CDR3 DNA. D genes are given only for firm matches. Size values are once, few and many counts, or a class for expanded clones, and some rows have none.

TRBD1	.	TRBV7-8	TRBJ1-2	CASSLRQGLAHTF	TGTGCCAGCAGCCTCCGACAGGGCTTGGCCCACACCTTC
TRBD1	.	TRBV19	TRBJ2-1	CASSIVSGGLYNEQFF	TGTGCCAGTAGTATAGTATCAGGGGGCCTCTACAATGAGCAGTTCTTC
TRBD1	.	TRBV27	TRBJ1-6	CASSMGQKGSPLHF	TGTGCCAGCAGCATGGGACAGAAAGGTTCACCCCTCCACTTT
TRBD1	few	TRBV30	TRBJ1-2	CAWSYRGLNYGYTF	TGTGCCTGGAGTTACAGGGGTTTAAACTATGGCTACACCTTC
TRBD1	.	TRBV27	TRBJ1-1	CASRDRGPNTEAFF	TGTGCCAGCAGGGACAGGGGACCTAACACTGAAGCTTTCTTT
.	.	TRBV6-1	TRBJ2-7	CASSEIFGGGFNEQYF	TGTGCCAGCAGTGAAATATTCGGTGGAGGGTTCAACGAGCAGTACTTC
TRBD1	.	TRBV7-8	TRBJ1-2	CASSLAGGGANYGYTF	TGTGCCAGCAGCTTAGCCGGAGGGGGCGCTAACTATGGCTACACCTTC
.	.	TRBV4-1	TRBJ2-1	CASSPRQSAYNEQFF	TGCGCCAGCAGCCCAAGACAGTCCGCCTACAATGAGCAGTTCTTC
.	.	TRBV19	TRBJ1-1	CASSFHPLGGDTEAFF	TGTGCCAGTAGTTTCCACCCCCTCGGGGGAGACACTGAAGCTTTCTTT
.	.	TRBV7-2	TRBJ2-1	CASSLETGPQFF	TGTGCCAGCAGCCTAGAGACTGGCCCCCAGTTCTTC
TRBD1	.	TRBV7-2	TRBJ1-4	CASSLATGTDEKLFF	TGTGCCAGCAGCTTAGCGACAGGGACCGATGAAAAACTGTTTTTT
.	.	TRBV4-1	TRBJ2-1	CASSQVSDEQFF	TGCGCCAGCAGCCAAGTATCGGATGAGCAGTTCTTC
.	.	TRBV30	TRBJ1-3	CAWSVAGGGNTIYF	TGTGCCTGGAGTGTTGCGGGCGGTGGAAACACCATATATTTT
TRBD1	.	TRBV29-1	TRBJ1-5	CSASDGTVSNQPQHF	TGCAGCGCTTCTGATGGGACAGTTAGCAATCAGCCCCAGCATTTT
TRBD2	.	TRBV19	TRBJ2-3	CASNPSGYPGTDTQYF	TGTGCCAGTAATCCTAGCGGCTACCCCGGCACAGATACGCAGTATTTT
.	.	TRBV6-5	TRBJ1-1	CASSYTFGDTEAFF	TGTGCCAGCAGTTACACGTTCGGGGACACTGAAGCTTTCTTT
.	.	TRBV9	TRBJ1-2	CASSVDRGGYTF	TGTGCCAGCAGCGTAGATCGGGGTGGCTACACCTTC
TRBD1	.	TRBV10-2	TRBJ2-5	CASTQGQGTPQETQYF	TGCGCCAGCACTCAGGGACAGGGGACCCCCCAAGAGACCCAGTACTTC
.	.	TRBV6-5	TRBJ1-3	CASRKSGTTGNTIYF	TGTGCCAGCAGGAAATCCGGGACAACTGGAAACACCATATATTTT
TRBD2	few	TRBV2	TRBJ2-1	CAGGLATNEQFF	TGTGCCGGCGGACTAGCGACCAATGAGCAGTTCTTC
.	.	TRBV9	TRBJ2-3	CASSSRRGPGDTQYF	TGTGCCAGCAGCTCGAGGAGGGGGCCGGGAGATACGCAGTATTTT
TRBD1	.	TRBV5-1	TRBJ2-3	CASRARGSTDTQYF	TGCGCCAGCAGGGCCAGGGGGAGCACAGATACGCAGTATTTT
.	.	TRBV7-5	TRBJ1-2	CARSHLQQGYNYGYTF	TGTGCCAGAAGCCACCTTCAGCAGGGTTATAACTATGGCTACACCTTC
.	.	TRBV7-3	TRBJ2-7	CASSLITGIAYEQYF	TGTGCCAGCAGCTTGATCACAGGGATAGCATACGAGCAGTACTTC
TRBD1	.	TRBV30	TRBJ1-2	CAWSVRPGTGGYTF	TGTGCCTGGAGTGTAAGGCCAGGGACAGGGGGCTACACCTTC
TRBD1	.	TRBV11-2	TRBJ2-7	CASSSKLPGQGRLEEYF	TGTGCCAGCAGCTCAAAACTTCCGGGACAGGGGCGCCTAGAAGAGTACTTC
.	few	TRBV11-3	TRBJ1-1	CASSFRDSEAFF	TGTGCCAGCAGCTTCCGAGACAGTGAAGCTTTCTTT
TRBD1	.	TRBV7-2	TRBJ1-1	CASSLQGTMNTEAFF	TGTGCCAGCAGCCTACAGGGGACCATGAACACTGAAGCTTTCTTT
.	.	TRBV2	TRBJ1-3	CASSTGGGNTIYF	TGTGCCAGCAGTACGGGAGGGGGAAACACCATATATTTT
TRBD1	.	TRBV14	TRBJ1-4	CASSRDRGTGKLFF	TGTGCCAGCAGCCGAGACAGGGGGACGGGAAAACTGTTTTTT
TRBD1	.	TRBV5-4	TRBJ1-1	CASWWTGRNTEAFF	TGTGCCAGCTGGTGGACAGGGAGGAACACTGAAGCTTTCTTT
TRBD1	.	TRBV19	TRBJ1-1	CASSNNRGLATEAFF	TGTGCCAGTAGTAATAACAGGGGGCTGGCCACTGAAGCTTTCTTT
.	.	TRBV6-6	TRBJ1-6	CASIFNDYSPLHF	TGTGCCAGCATCTTCAACGACTATTCACCCCTCCACTTT
TRBD2	.	TRBV27	TRBJ2-5	CASSLSPLAGGQETQYF	TGTGCCAGCAGTTTATCCCCATTAGCGGGGGGGCAAGAGACCCAGTACTTC
.	.	TRBV4-1	TRBJ2-5	CASSQTGQGVGETQYF	TGCGCCAGCAGCCAGACCGGGCAGGGCGTGGGAGAGACCCAGTACTTC
TRBD1	.	TRBV5-4	TRBJ1-1	CASNGQGWGLDTEAFF	TGTGCCAGCAACGGACAGGGCTGGGGGTTGGACACTGAAGCTTTCTTT
.	.	TRBV11-2	TRBJ2-7	CASSSQGPRNEQYF	TGTGCCAGCAGCTCCCAGGGGCCCCGGAACGAGCAGTACTTC
.	.	TRBV6-1	TRBJ1-2	CASSEQRYGYTF	TGTGCCAGCAGTGAACAGAGGTATGGCTACACCTTC
TRBD2	.	TRBV9	TRBJ2-5	CASSVGGLTKTQYF	TGTGCCAGCAGCGTAGGGGGACTAACAAAGACCCAGTACTTC
TRBD1	.	TRBV7-2	TRBJ2-3	CASSRDRADTQYF	TGTGCCAGCAGCCGGGACAGGGCAGATACGCAGTATTTT
TRBD2	.	TRBV5-8	TRBJ2-1	CASSLGGQRGYYNEQFF	TGTGCCAGCAGCTTGGGGGGGCAGCGGGGGTATTACAATGAGCAGTTCTTC
.	once	TRBV11-3	TRBJ1-1	CASSASPGREAFF	TGTGCCAGCAGCGCCTCGCCAGGGCGTGAAGCTTTCTTT
.	.	TRBV19	TRBJ1-1	CASSPDHGLQGEAFF	TGTGCCAGTAGTCCGGACCATGGTCTGCAGGGCGAAGCTTTCTTT
.	.	TRBV6-5	TRBJ1-5	CASSNPGGQPQHF	TGTGCCAGCAGTAATCCGGGGGGTCAGCCCCAGCATTTT
.	.	TRBV4-3	TRBJ1-4	CASSQRVPPTTNEKLFF	TGCGCCAGCAGCCAGCGCGTTCCGCCTACAACTAATGAAAAACTGTTTTTT
.	.	TRBV11-3	TRBJ2-1	CASSTPTAPNEQFF	TGTGCCAGCAGCACACCGACAGCACCCAATGAGCAGTTCTTC
.	.	TRBV25-1	TRBJ1-2	CASSDQRSVGYGYTF	TGTGCCAGCAGTGATCAGCGATCAGTAGGCTATGGCTACACCTTC
.	.	TRBV4-3	TRBJ1-6	CASSQDRGSYNSPLHF	TGCGCCAGCAGCCAAGATCGCGGCTCCTATAATTCACCCCTCCACTTT
TRBD2	.	TRBV4-3	TRBJ2-3	CASSKQQLARSTDTQYF	TGCGCCAGCAGCAAACAACAACTAGCGAGGAGCACAGATACGCAGTATTTT
TRBD2	.	TRBV7-6	TRBJ2-1	CASSMDAGGSSYNEQFF	TGTGCCAGCAGCATGGACGCGGGGGGGAGCTCCTACAATGAGCAGTTCTTC
TRBD2	.	TRBV4-1	TRBJ2-2	CASSQLGSSGGVAGELFF	TGCGCCAGCAGCCAGCTCGGATCTAGCGGGGGTGTCGCCGGGGAGCTGTTTTTT
.	.	TRBV14	TRBJ2-6	CASSRRSGANVLTF	TGTGCCAGCAGCCGTCGCTCTGGGGCCAACGTCCTGACTTTC
.	.	TRBV19	TRBJ1-1	CASRLGDSQAFF	TGTGCCAGTAGGTTAGGAGACAGCCAAGCTTTCTTT
TRBD1	.	TRBV6-5	TRBJ1-2	CASNREDRGYGYTF	TGTGCCAGCAACCGCGAAGACAGGGGCTATGGCTACACCTTC
.	.	TRBV9	TRBJ2-7	CASSVDPTPDKRQYF	TGTGCCAGCAGCGTGGACCCGACCCCGGACAAACGGCAGTACTTC